This note documents a single T cell receptor (beta chain) sequence. This sample was included in a study of blood T cell repertoires in COVID-19. Study-level information: There were acute and convalescent COVID-19 samples, and they came from the United States, Italy and Spain. T cells, B-cell-depleted T cells, or PBMCs supplied cDNA or gDNA.

V lost 0 bases and J 6 bases, leaving 15 bases between the germline ends. The CDR3 contains 16 residues. Germline assignment: CDR1 SGHNT and CDR2 YENEEA. Methods used by the authors: Amplification with reference gene primers provided the estimates of nucleated cell counts. TCRdb keeps only in-frame clones here, not all; method: immunoSEQ multiplex PCR. V and J calls plus clone size are reproduced from that table; the DNA served to infer D and trimming. The profile covers hundreds of thousands of clones, with 80% to 90% appearing a single time and roughly 0.7% taken by the ten largest. Sequencing was carried out using peripheral blood. The J gene is TRBJ1-5, the V gene TRBV11-3; tentative D call: TRBD1 (5 bases). The TCR sequence derives from a man aged 35-49 years with acute or convalescent COVID-19. CDR3 coding DNA: TGTGCCAGCAGCTTAGATGTCAGGGTTTCGGGTCAGCCCCAGCATTTT. Protein: CASSLDVRVSGQPQHF. The full variable domain, in which reference TRBV11-3 and TRBJ1-5 provide the parts outside the CDR3, is EAGVVQSPRYKIIEKKQPVAFWCNPISGHNTLYWYLQNLGQGPELLIRYENEEAVDDSQLPKDRFSAERLKGVDSTLKIQPAELGDSAVYLCASSLDVRVSGQPQHFGDGTRLSIL.